This T cell receptor beta chain was recovered during a study of blood T cell repertoires in COVID-19. Study background: Samples came from the United States, Italy and Spain, spanning acute and convalescent COVID-19. PBMCs, B-cell-depleted T cells, or T cells provided the cDNA or gDNA that made up the material.

Original analysis: Amplified reference gene primers provided the basis for estimating nucleated cell counts. TCRdb's copy holds only in-frame clones and misses some; the assay was immunoSEQ multiplex PCR. V, J and clone size derive from that table, while D and trimming were established from the DNA sequence. The data contain 30,000 to 35,000 clones, about 94% of them singletons. In germline, CDR1 is GTSNPN, CDR2 SVGIG (reference sequence). The CDR3 length is 14 residues. The ends were cut back, 4 bases at V and 0 bases at J, with 10 bases in the middle. The sequencing sample was made of peripheral blood. The chain recombines TRBV30 with TRBJ1-3, with D possibly TRBD1 on 5 matching bases. This sequence was found in a human donor in a cohort sampled during active COVID-19. The DNA of the CDR3 is TGTGCCTGGACTCCAGGGAACTCTGGAAACACCATATATTTT. Its protein is CAWTPGNSGNTIYF.